The clone carrying this T cell receptor beta chain was recorded at least ten times. The sample originates from a study of human T cells and chemical hapten exposure. Trimming pared 4 bases from V and 3 bases from J, leaving 6 bases between. CDR1 is KGHDR and CDR2 is SFDVKD in the germline V gene. This CDR3 has 13 amino acids. Time point reported: pre-sensitization, week 0. This sample's treatment: therapeutic diphenylcyclopropenone sensitization with weekly scalp DPC. TCRdb called the RACE reads again in MiXCR, with one record for every CDR3 protein. The sample lists 350,000 to 400,000 distinct CDR3 sequences, 4% to 6% occurring once.

The origin of this receptor is a woman aged 45-65 years with alopecia areata. Some clones in this sample may be carry-over from other donors' samples. The chain is built from TRBV24-1 and TRBJ1-5; unclear D gene. The source was whole blood, collected in connection with sensitization to the hapten diphenylcyclopropenone (DPC). The CDR3 is CATSDSLNQPQHF. The CDR3 DNA reads as TGTGCCACCAGTGACTCCCTCAATCAGCCCCAGCATTTT.